Each of the 19 T cell receptor beta chains below was sequenced from the same sample in a study of cytomegalovirus exposure and HLA in healthy donors. The PCR was carried out with 60 Vbeta primers and 13 Jbeta primers. Assay used: immunoSEQ multiplex PCR; TCRdb lists only in-frame clones, some missing. Of approximately 180,000 clones in the sample, about 72% were seen once. The sequenced sample consisted of PBMCs. Receptors were obtained from a human donor in good health.

The chain recombines TRBV18 with TRBJ1-6; D remains ambiguous. V was cut by 3 bases and J by 7 bases, with 7 bases left in between. Germline CDR1 reads KGHSH; CDR2 reads LQKENI. The CDR3 consists of 13 residues. This chain's CDR3 is CASSPGRNSPLHF. Here the CDR3 DNA reads TGTGCCAGCTCACCTGGGCGCAATTCACCCCTCCACTTT. Based on the CDR3 plus reference TRBV18 and TRBJ1-6, the full variable domain is NAGVMQNPRHLVRRRGQEARLRCSPMKGHSHVYWYRQLPEEGLKFMVYLQKENIIDESGMPKERFSAEFPKEGPSILRIQQVVRGDSAAYFCASSPGRNSPLHFGNGTRLTVT.

J is TRBJ1-4 and V is TRBV2; 10 bases line up with TRBD1. The CDR3 runs 15 residues. V shed 8 bases, J shed 8 bases, and the junction held 11 bases outside the gene matches. The germline V gene encodes CDR1 SNHLY and CDR2 FYNNEI. This CDR3 is CASGTGAFDNEKLFF. CDR3 bases: TGTGCCAGCGGGACAGGGGCTTTTGACAACGAAAAACTGTTTTTT. The full variable domain, completed using reference TRBV2 and TRBJ1-4, is EPEVTQTPSHQVTQMGQEVILRCVPISNHLYFYWYRQILGQKVEFLVSFYNNEISEKSEIFDDQFSVERPDGSNFTLKIRSTKLEDSAMYFCASGTGAFDNEKLFFGSGTQLSVL.

The chain employs TRBV2 and TRBJ1-2; no reliable D call. The CDR3 is made up of 12 amino acids. Trimming cost V 3 bases and J 2 bases, with 4 bases left between them. CDR1 and CDR2 from the germline V gene are SNHLY and FYNNEI. CDR3: CASSDTNYGYTF. Here the CDR3 DNA reads TGTGCCAGCAGTGACACAAACTATGGCTACACCTTC.

The V call is TRBV7-2, the J call TRBJ1-2, with D tentatively TRBD1 (6 bases). Germline loops: CDR1 SGHTA, CDR2 FQGNSA. The ends were cut back, 5 bases at V and 4 bases at J, with 17 bases in the middle. This CDR3 is 15 amino acids long. The DNA for the CDR3 is TGTGCCAGCAGCCCTACAGGGATTGGGAGCTATGGCTACACCTTC. This translates into CASSPTGIGSYGYTF.

This chain uses TRBV28 with TRBJ1-5, with D tentatively TRBD1 (6 bases). This CDR3 spans 16 amino acids. The germline V and J ends were trimmed by 5 bases and 2 bases, with 16 bases remaining between them. Germline V gene lookup returns CDR1 MDHEN and CDR2 SYDVKM. The CDR3 sequence is CASSPYREGGNQPQHF. The CDR3 nucleotides are TGTGCCAGCAGTCCCTACCGGGAGGGGGGCAATCAGCCCCAGCATTTT.

This clone was seen more than once but under ten times. This chain joins TRBV5-4 and TRBJ1-1; D may be TRBD1 (5 bases). The CDR3 runs to 16 residues. Germline V gene data show CDR1 as SGHNT and CDR2 as YYREEE (reference sequence). Trimming removed 6 bases at V and 1 base at J, with 19 bases between. The CDR3 reads CASKPSGGDRNTEAFF. CDR3 DNA: TGTGCCAGCAAACCCTCCGGGGGAGATAGGAACACTGAAGCTTTCTTT.

The gene calls are TRBV5-4 and TRBJ2-3, with TRBD2 as a possible D gene (5 bases). The CDR3 sequence is 15 residues long. Trimming removed 2 bases at V and 4 bases at J, with 14 bases between. Per germline, CDR1 SGHNT and CDR2 YYREEE (reference sequence). CDR3 region: CASSFSLAGPDTQYF. The CDR3 nucleotides read TGTGCCAGCAGCTTCTCCCTAGCAGGCCCAGATACGCAGTATTTT.

The chain couples TRBV5-1 to TRBJ2-1, with D possibly TRBD1 on 9 matching bases. Trimming left V 3 bases short and J 0 bases short, with 22 bases between. Germline V gene lookup returns CDR1 SGHRS and CDR2 YFSETQ. The CDR3 loop spans 19 amino acids. The CDR3 is CASSSTGGSGGNSYNEQFF. In nucleotides, the CDR3 is TGCGCCAGCAGCTCAACAGGGGGCAGCGGGGGAAACTCCTACAATGAGCAGTTCTTC.

This chain uses TRBV5-1 with TRBJ2-7; no clear D. CDR3 size: 15 residues. Germline CDR1 is SGHRS and CDR2 is YFSETQ. Trimming cost V 0 bases and J 0 bases, with 10 bases left between them. This CDR3 reads CASSLAGSLSYEQYF. The CDR3 region has the DNA TGCGCCAGCAGCTTGGCAGGCAGCCTCTCCTACGAGCAGTACTTC.

The rearrangement joins TRBV6-5 to TRBJ1-1, with 8 bases identical to TRBD1. J lost 4 bases, V lost 2 bases, and 9 bases had no gene match. CDR1 is MNHEY and CDR2 is SVGAGI in the germline V gene. The CDR3 has 16 residues. CDR3 DNA sequence: TGTGCCAGCAGTTACCCCAGACAGGGGAGAGGCACTGAAGCTTTCTTT. Translating it yields CASSYPRQGRGTEAFF.

V gene TRBV27 combines with J gene TRBJ2-1; 9 nucleotides line up with TRBD2. Per germline, CDR1 MNHEY and CDR2 SMNVEV (reference sequence). The CDR3 contains 15 residues. With 6 bases clipped from V and 4 bases from J, the junction kept 7 bases outside the gene matches. The CDR3 is CASRTAGGLYNEQFF. The CDR3 DNA reads as TGTGCCAGCAGAACAGCGGGGGGCCTTTACAATGAGCAGTTCTTC.

This clone was observed a single time. V and J are TRBV7-2 and TRBJ1-6; D gene unclear. CDR3 length: 16 residues. Germline values: CDR1 SGHTA, CDR2 FQGNSA. Trimming took off 0 bases at V and 7 bases at J, with 13 bases between the two ends. In nucleotides, the CDR3 is TGTGCCAGCAGCTTAGCGCTGCAGGCCGCCAATTCACCCCTCCACTTT. This gives the protein CASSLALQAANSPLHF.

This chain joins TRBV19 and TRBJ2-5, with D hard to call. V shed 4 bases and J shed 2 bases, with 8 bases lying between them. CDR1 is LNHDA, CDR2 SQIVND, per germline (reference sequence). The CDR3 is 13 amino acids. The CDR3 nucleotides read TGTGCCAGTAGTACAGACACACAAGAGACCCAGTACTTC. Encoded protein: CASSTDTQETQYF.

This rearrangement joins TRBV7-9 to TRBJ1-3, with 8 bases that match TRBD1. CDR1 and CDR2 (germline): SEHNR, FQNEAQ (reference sequence). The V segment lost 4 bases and the J segment 2 bases; nucleotides outside the gene matches: 1. The CDR3 covers 14 residues. In DNA form, the CDR3 reads TGTGCCAGCAGCTCACAGGGGGCTGGAAACACCATATATTTT. Protein: CASSSQGAGNTIYF.

This clone has a single count. The rearrangement links TRBV7-3 to TRBJ1-2; perhaps TRBD1 as D (5 bases). The length of the CDR3 is 16 residues. CDR1 and CDR2 from the germline V gene are SGHTA and FQGTGA. V lost 1 base and J lost 4, with 16 bases in between. CDR3 amino acids: CASSLNAPGGGYGYTF. The CDR3, as DNA: TGTGCCAGCAGCTTAAATGCCCCCGGGGGGGGCTATGGCTACACCTTC.

The V gene is TRBV27, the J gene TRBJ1-5; D ambiguous. The V gene lost 6 bases and the J gene lost 0 bases, with 9 bases spanning the gap. The CDR3 extends over 14 amino acids. Germline CDR1 MNHEY, CDR2 SMNVEV (reference sequence). CDR3 sequence reads: CASRDGISNQPQHF. The DNA of the CDR3 is TGTGCCAGCAGGGACGGGATTAGCAATCAGCCCCAGCATTTT.

J is TRBJ1-1 and V is TRBV18; the D gene is possibly TRBD1 (6 bases). Looked up from germline, CDR1 is KGHSH and CDR2 is LQKENI. Trimming removed 2 bases from V and 5 bases from J, with 12 bases in between. This CDR3 has 14 amino acids. The CDR3 DNA follows: TGTGCCAGCTCACCAGGCGGGGGGCCGACTGAAGCTTTCTTT. It is translated as CASSPGGGPTEAFF.

V and J are TRBV7-2 and TRBJ2-7; D uncertain. Germline V lookup: CDR1 SGHTA, CDR2 FQGNSA. The CDR3 is made up of 12 amino acids. Trimming took off 3 bases at V and 3 bases at J, with 6 bases between the two ends. CDR3 DNA sequence: TGTGCCAGCAGCTTTGGCTTCTACGAGCAGTACTTC. Translation gives CASSFGFYEQYF. The whole variable domain, filled in from reference TRBV7-2 and TRBJ2-7, reads GAGVSQSPSNKVTEKGKDVELRCDPISGHTALYWYRQSLGQGLEFLIYFQGNSAPDKSGLPSDRFSAERTGGSVSTLTIQRTQQEDSAVYLCASSFGFYEQYFGPGTRLTVT.

Only a few counts were recorded for this clone. The chain links TRBV21-1 to TRBJ1-1; the listed D gene, TRBD1, was not tested against the DNA. TRBV21-1 is assigned pseudogene status. The CDR3 contains 15 residues. CDR3 DNA: TGTGCCAGCCCCAGGGGCAGGTTCATGAACACTGAAGCTTTCTTT. Its protein product is CASPRGRFMNTEAFF.